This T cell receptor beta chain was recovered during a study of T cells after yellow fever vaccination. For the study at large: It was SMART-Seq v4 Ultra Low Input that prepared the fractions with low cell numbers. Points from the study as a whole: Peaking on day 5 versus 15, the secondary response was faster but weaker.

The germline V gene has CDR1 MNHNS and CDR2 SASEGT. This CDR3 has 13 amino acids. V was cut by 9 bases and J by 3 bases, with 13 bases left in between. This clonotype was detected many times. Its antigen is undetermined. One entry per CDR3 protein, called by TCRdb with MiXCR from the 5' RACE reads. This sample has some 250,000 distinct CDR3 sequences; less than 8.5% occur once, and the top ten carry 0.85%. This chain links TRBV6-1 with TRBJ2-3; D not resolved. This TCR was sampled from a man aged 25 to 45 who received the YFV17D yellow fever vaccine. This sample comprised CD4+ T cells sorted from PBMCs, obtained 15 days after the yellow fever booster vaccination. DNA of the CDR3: TGTGCCAGTTCTAGGATGGTTACAGATACGCAGTATTTT. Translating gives CASSRMVTDTQYF.